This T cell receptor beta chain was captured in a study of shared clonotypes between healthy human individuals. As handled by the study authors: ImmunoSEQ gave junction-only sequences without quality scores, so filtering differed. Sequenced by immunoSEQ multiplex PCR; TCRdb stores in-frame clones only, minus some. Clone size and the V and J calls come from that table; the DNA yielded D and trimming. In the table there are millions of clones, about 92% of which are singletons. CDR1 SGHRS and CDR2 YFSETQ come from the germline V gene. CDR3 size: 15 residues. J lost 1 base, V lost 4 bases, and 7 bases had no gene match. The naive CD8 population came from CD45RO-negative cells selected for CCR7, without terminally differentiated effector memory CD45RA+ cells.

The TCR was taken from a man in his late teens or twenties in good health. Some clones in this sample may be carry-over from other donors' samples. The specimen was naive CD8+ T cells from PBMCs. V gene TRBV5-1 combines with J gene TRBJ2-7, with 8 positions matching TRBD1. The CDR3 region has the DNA TGCGCCAGCAGCCCGGACAGGGCAAGATCCTACGAGCAGTACTTC. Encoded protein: CASSPDRARSYEQYF.